The T cell receptor beta chain under discussion was sequenced for a study of blood T cell repertoires in COVID-19. Overall study: Sites across the United States, Italy and Spain contributed samples from acute and convalescent COVID-19. T cells, B-cell-depleted T cells, or PBMCs provided the cDNA or gDNA that served as material.

Original analysis: Reference gene primer amplification in the assay estimated nucleated cell counts. Sequencing was performed with immunoSEQ multiplex PCR; in TCRdb, only in-frame clones are kept and a portion is missing. D and trimming were read from the DNA, whereas the V and J calls and clone size are those reported in that table. The top ten clones hold around 2.9% of a sample with about 83,000 clones, about 90% of them seen once. This CDR3 comprises 16 residues. The germline gives CDR1 SGHTA, CDR2 FQGNSA. The ends were cut back, 1 base at V and 3 bases at J, with 16 bases in the middle. The source material was peripheral blood. V usage is TRBV7-2 and J usage is TRBJ2-7, with D possibly TRBD2 on 5 matching bases. This sequence originates from a woman aged 50 to 60 with active or convalescent COVID-19. Written as DNA, the CDR3 is TGTGCCAGCAGCTTAGTAGGCGGGCGGGTATACTACGAGCAGTACTTC. This translates into CASSLVGGRVYYEQYF.